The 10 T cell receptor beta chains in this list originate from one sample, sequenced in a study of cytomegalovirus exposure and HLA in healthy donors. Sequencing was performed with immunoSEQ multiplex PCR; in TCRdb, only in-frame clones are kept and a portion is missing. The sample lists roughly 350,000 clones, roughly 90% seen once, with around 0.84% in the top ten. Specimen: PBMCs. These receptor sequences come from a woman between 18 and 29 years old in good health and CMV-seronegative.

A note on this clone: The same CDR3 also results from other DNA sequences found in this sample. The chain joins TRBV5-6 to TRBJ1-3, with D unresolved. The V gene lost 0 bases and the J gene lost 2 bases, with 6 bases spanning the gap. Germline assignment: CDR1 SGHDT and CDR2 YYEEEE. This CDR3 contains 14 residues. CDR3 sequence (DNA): TGTGCCAGCAGCTTGGCAGGTCCTGGAAACACCATATATTTT. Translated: CASSLAGPGNTIYF.

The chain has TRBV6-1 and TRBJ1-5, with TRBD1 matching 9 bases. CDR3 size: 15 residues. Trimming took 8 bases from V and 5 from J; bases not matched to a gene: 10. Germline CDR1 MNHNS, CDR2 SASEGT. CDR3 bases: TGTGCCAGCGGAAGACCGGGACAGGGCTATCAGCCCCAGCATTTT. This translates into CASGRPGQGYQPQHF.

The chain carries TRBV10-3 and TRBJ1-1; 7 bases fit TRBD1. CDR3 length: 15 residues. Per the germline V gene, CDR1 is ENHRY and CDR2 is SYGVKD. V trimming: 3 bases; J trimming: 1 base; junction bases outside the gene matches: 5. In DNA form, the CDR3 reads TGTGCCATCAGTGACCTTCGGACAGGGAACACTGAAGCTTTCTTT. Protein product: CAISDLRTGNTEAFF.

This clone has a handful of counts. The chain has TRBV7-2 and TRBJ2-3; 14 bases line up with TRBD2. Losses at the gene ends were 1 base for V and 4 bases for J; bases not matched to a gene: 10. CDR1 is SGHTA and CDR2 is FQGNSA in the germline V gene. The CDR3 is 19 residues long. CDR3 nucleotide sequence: TGTGCCAGCAGCTTAGATGCGACTAGCGGGAGGGCCGGGGCAGATACGCAGTATTTT. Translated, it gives CASSLDATSGRAGADTQYF.

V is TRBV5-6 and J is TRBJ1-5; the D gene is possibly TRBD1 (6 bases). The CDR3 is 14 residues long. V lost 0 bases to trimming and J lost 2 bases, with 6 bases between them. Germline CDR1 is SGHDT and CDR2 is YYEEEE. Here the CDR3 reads CASSLDRGNQPQHF. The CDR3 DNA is TGTGCCAGCAGCTTGGACAGGGGCAATCAGCCCCAGCATTTT.

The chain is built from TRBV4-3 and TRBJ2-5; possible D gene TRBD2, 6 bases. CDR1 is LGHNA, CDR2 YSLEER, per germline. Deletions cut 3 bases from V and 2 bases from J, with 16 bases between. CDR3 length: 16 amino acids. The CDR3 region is CASSQGGRELQETQYF. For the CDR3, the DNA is TGCGCCAGCAGCCAGGGAGGACGGGAATTACAAGAGACCCAGTACTTC.

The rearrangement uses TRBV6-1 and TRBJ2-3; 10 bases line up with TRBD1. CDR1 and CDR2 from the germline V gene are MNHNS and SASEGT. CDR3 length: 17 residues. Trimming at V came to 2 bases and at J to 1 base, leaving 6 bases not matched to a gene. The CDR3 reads CASSEPRQGAGTDTQYF. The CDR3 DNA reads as TGTGCCAGCAGTGAACCCAGACAGGGGGCCGGCACAGATACGCAGTATTTT.

CDR3 sequence: CASSETGTNTEAFF. The CDR3 DNA sequence: TGTGCCAGCAGTGAGACCGGGACAAACACTGAAGCTTTCTTT. This sequence joins TRBV27 and TRBJ1-1; D might be TRBD1 (6 bases). V lost 5 bases, J lost 2 bases, and 12 bases lay in between. CDR1 and CDR2 (germline): MNHEY, SMNVEV (reference sequence). The CDR3 has 14 residues.

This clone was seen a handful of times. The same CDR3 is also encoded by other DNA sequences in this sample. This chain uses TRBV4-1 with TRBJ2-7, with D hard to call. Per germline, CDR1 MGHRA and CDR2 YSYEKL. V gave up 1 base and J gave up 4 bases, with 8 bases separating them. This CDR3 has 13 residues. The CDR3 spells CASSQVGSYEQYF. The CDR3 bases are TGCGCCAGCAGCCAAGTTGGCTCTTACGAGCAGTACTTC.

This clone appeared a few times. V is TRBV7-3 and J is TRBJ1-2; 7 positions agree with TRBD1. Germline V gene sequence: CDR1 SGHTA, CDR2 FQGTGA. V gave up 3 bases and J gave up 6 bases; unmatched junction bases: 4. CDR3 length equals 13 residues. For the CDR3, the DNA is TGTGCCAGCAGCTTCACAGGGGTCGATGGCTACACCTTC. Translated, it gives CASSFTGVDGYTF. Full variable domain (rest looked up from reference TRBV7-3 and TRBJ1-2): GAGVSQTPSNKVTEKGKYVELRCDPISGHTALYWYRQSLGQGPEFLIYFQGTGAADDSGLPNDRFFAVRPEGSVSTLKIQRTERGDSAVYLCASSFTGVDGYTFGSGTRLTVV.